This TCR beta chain derives from a study of PD-1 blockade in mismatch repair-deficient tumors. Overall study findings and caveats: Tumor-resident clones, often absent from pretreatment blood, expanded after pembrolizumab and then contracted.

The repertoire was sequenced with immunoSEQ multiplex PCR; TCRdb's copy has only in-frame clones and lacks some. The sample contains 95,000 to 150,000 clones, 86% of which appear only once. Germline V CDR1 and CDR2: SEHNR, FQNEAQ (reference sequence). The CDR3 consists of 15 residues. V gave up 4 bases and J gave up 2 bases, with 15 bases separating them. Turning to this clone: Its antigen is as yet unknown.

All patients were mismatch repair deficient, assessed by either PCR or immunohistochemistry. The source of this sequence is an adult with mismatch repair-deficient cancer. The specimen comprised peripheral blood, sampled 44 weeks after starting pembrolizumab. The J gene is TRBJ2-7, the V gene TRBV7-9; D may correspond to TRBD1 or TRBD2 (7 bases each). CDR3 in amino acids: CASSSRGGPPYEQYF. In DNA form, the CDR3 reads TGTGCCAGCAGCTCCAGGGGGGGGCCCCCCTACGAGCAGTACTTC.